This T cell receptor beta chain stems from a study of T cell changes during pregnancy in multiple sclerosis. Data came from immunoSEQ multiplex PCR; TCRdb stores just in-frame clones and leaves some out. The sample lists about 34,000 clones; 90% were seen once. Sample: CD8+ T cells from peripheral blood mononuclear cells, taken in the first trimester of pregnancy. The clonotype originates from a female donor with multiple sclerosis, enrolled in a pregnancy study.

DNA of the CDR3: TGTGCCAGCAGTGAAGACGAGTTCTCTGGAAACACCATATATTTT. Its protein product is CASSEDEFSGNTIYF. This chain connects TRBV6-1 to TRBJ1-3; D ambiguous. The CDR3 length is 15 residues. The germline V gene encodes CDR1 MNHNS and CDR2 SASEGT. V lost 1 base to trimming and J lost 0 bases, with 7 bases between them.